The following is a T cell receptor beta chain sequence with its context. Its specificity is unknown. Primers for the PCR totalled 60 Vbeta and 13 Jbeta. This table comes from immunoSEQ multiplex PCR, and its TCRdb copy is limited to in-frame clones, with some not included. The ten top clones account for approximately 1%, within a sample of 130,000 to 150,000 clones. The data are from a study of cytomegalovirus exposure and HLA in healthy donors. Study observations and caveats: The authors later found TCR association rates varying by HLA locus, with DRB1 most and HLA-C fewest.

Sequencing was done on a sample of PBMCs. This sequence was found in a male donor in good health and CMV-seronegative.

In nucleotides, the CDR3 is TGTGCCAGCAGCCAGCAGGTGAACACTGAAGCTTTCTTT. Amino acids: CASSQQVNTEAFF. The chain recombines TRBV11-2 with TRBJ1-1, with D uncertain. The germline gives CDR1 SGHAT, CDR2 FQNNGV. Trimming pared 5 bases from V and 0 bases from J, leaving 7 bases between. The CDR3 has 13 amino acids.